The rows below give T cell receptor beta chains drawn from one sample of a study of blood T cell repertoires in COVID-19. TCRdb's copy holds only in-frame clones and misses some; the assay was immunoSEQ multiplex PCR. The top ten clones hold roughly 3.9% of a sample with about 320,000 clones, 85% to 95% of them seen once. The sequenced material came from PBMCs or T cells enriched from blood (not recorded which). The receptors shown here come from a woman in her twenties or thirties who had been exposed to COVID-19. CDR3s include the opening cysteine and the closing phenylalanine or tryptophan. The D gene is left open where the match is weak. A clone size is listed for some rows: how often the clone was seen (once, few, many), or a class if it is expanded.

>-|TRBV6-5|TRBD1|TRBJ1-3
CASKQGVAGNTIYF
TGTGCCAGCAAACAGGGGGTAGCTGGAAACACCATATATTTT
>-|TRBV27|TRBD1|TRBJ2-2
CASSSLGQGRKELFF
TGTGCCAGCAGTTCGTTGGGACAGGGGCGGAAGGAGCTGTTTTTT
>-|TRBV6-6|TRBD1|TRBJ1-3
CASSSQGVNGNTIYF
TGTGCCAGCAGTTCCCAGGGGGTTAATGGAAACACCATATATTTT
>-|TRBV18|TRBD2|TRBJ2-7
CASSDGAGGNYYEQYF
TGTGCCAGCTCAGACGGAGCGGGGGGTAACTATTACGAGCAGTACTTC
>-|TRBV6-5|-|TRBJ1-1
CASSYSPGGRTEAFF
TGTGCCAGCAGTTACTCTCCCGGGGGTCGAACTGAAGCTTTCTTT
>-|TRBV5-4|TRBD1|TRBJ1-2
CASSPGQGGYGYTF
TGTGCCAGCAGCCCCGGACAGGGAGGCTATGGCTACACCTTC
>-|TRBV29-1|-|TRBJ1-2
CSVEGQNYGYTF
TGCAGCGTTGAAGGCCAGAACTATGGCTACACCTTC
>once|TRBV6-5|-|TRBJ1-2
CATIHGSLYGYTF
TGTGCCACCATACACGGGAGTCTCTATGGCTACACCTTC
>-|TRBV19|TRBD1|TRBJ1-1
CASSVGQGNTEAFF
TGTGCCAGTAGTGTGGGACAGGGGAACACTGAAGCTTTCTTT
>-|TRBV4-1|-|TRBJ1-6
CASSQDRIMNSPLHF
TGCGCCAGCAGCCAAGATCGTATAATGAATTCACCCCTCCACTTT
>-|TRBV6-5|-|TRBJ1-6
CASTRQEEQSPLHF
TGTGCCAGCACTAGACAGGAAGAACAATCACCCCTCCACTTT
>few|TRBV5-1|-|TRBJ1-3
CASSREAGNTIYF
TGCGCCAGCAGCCGGGAGGCTGGAAACACCATATATTTT
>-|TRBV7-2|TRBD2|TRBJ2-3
CASSFTLAGGPDTQYF
TGTGCCAGCAGCTTTACACTAGCGGGGGGGCCAGATACGCAGTATTTT
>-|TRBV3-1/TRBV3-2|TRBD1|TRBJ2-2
CASSLRQGTGELFF
TGTGCCAGCAGCCTCCGACAGGGAACCGGGGAGCTGTTTTTT
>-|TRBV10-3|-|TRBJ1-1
CAISASGAASEAFF
TGTGCCATCAGTGCTTCAGGGGCAGCCTCTGAAGCTTTCTTT
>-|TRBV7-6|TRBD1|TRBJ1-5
CASSPGQGGNRNQPQHF
TGTGCCAGCAGCCCCGGACAGGGGGGGAATCGGAATCAGCCCCAGCATTTT
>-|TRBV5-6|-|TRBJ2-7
CASSFSQALPYYEQYF
TGTGCCAGCAGCTTTTCCCAGGCGTTGCCTTATTACGAGCAGTACTTC
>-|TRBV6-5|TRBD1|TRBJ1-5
CASSYRDSKYQPQHF
TGTGCCAGCAGTTACCGGGACAGCAAATATCAGCCCCAGCATTTT
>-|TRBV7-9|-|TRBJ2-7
CASSLTPGGEQYF
TGTGCCAGCAGCTTAACCCCCGGGGGCGAGCAGTACTTC
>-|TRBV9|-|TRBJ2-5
CASSASGIRGETQYF
TGTGCCAGCAGCGCCTCGGGGATAAGAGGAGAGACCCAGTACTTC
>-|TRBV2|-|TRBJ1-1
CASSDSVEWRRDTEAFF
TGTGCCAGCAGTGACTCAGTCGAATGGCGCAGGGACACTGAAGCTTTCTTT
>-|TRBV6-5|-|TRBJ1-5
CASSYGANQPQHF
TGTGCCAGCAGTTACGGGGCCAATCAGCCCCAGCATTTT
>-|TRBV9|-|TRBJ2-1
CASSPVSGGYNEQFF
TGTGCCAGCAGCCCCGTGAGCGGAGGTTACAATGAGCAGTTCTTC
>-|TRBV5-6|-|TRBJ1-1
CASSLGGHTMNTEAFF
TGTGCCAGCAGCTTGGGGGGACACACCATGAACACTGAAGCTTTCTTT
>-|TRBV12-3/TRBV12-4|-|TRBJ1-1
CASSFAQYTEAFF
TGTGCCAGCAGTTTTGCACAGTACACTGAAGCTTTCTTT
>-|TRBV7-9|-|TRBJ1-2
CASSLERGYTF
TGTGCCAGCAGCTTAGAGCGGGGCTACACCTTC
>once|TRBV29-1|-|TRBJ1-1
CSVVAENTEAFF
TGCAGCGTTGTAGCAGAGAACACTGAAGCTTTCTTT
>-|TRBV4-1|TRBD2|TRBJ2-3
CASSLSLAGGRGDTQYF
TGCGCCAGCAGCCTATCGCTAGCGGGGGGAAGGGGAGATACGCAGTATTTT
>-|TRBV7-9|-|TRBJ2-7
CASSLSLGLVGEQYF
TGTGCCAGCAGCTTATCCCTAGGACTCGTTGGCGAGCAGTACTTC
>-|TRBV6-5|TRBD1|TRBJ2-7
CASSYWTGGTEQYF
TGTGCCAGCAGTTACTGGACAGGGGGGACCGAGCAGTACTTC
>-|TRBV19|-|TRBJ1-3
CASSIGLRSGNTIYF
TGTGCCAGTAGTATAGGACTGAGATCTGGAAACACCATATATTTT
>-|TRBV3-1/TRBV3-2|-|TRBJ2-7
CASSQDGRYAEQYF
TGTGCCAGCAGCCAAGATGGTCGGTATGCCGAGCAGTACTTC
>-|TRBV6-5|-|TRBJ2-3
CASKTGQTDTQYF
TGTGCCAGCAAAACCGGACAGACAGATACGCAGTATTTT
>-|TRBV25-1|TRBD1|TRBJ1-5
CASSEARQGLGQPQHF
TGTGCCAGCAGTGAAGCCCGACAGGGGTTAGGGCAGCCCCAGCATTTT
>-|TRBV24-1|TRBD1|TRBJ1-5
CATSPTGVGNQPQHF
TGTGCCACCAGCCCCACAGGGGTAGGGAATCAGCCCCAGCATTTT
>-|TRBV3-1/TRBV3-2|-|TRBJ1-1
CATRAHGRETEAFF
TGTGCCACCCGAGCCCACGGTCGGGAGACTGAAGCTTTCTTT
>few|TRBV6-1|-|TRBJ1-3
CASSEGSPYSGNTIYF
TGTGCCAGCAGTGAAGGTTCTCCCTACTCTGGAAACACCATATATTTT
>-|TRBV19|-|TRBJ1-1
CASRDQGNTEAFF
TGTGCCAGTAGAGACCAGGGTAACACTGAAGCTTTCTTT
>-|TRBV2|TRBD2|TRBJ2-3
CASSGTSGGFTDTQYF
TGTGCCAGCAGTGGCACTAGCGGGGGGTTCACAGATACGCAGTATTTT
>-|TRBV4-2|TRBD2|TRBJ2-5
CASSQDQRGSLKTQYF
TGTGCCAGCAGCCAAGACCAGCGGGGGTCGTTGAAGACCCAGTACTTC